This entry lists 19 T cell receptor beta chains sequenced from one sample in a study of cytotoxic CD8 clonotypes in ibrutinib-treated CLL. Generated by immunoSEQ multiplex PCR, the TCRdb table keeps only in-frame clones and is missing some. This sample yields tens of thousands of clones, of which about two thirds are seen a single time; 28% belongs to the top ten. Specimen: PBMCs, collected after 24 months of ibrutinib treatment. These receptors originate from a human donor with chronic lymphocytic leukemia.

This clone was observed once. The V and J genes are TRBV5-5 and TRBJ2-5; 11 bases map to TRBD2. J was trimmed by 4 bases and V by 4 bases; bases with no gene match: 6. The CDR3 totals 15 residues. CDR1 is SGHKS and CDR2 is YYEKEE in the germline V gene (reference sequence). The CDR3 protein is CASSLSGGAGETQYF. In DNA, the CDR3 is TGTGCCAGCAGCCTTAGCGGGGGGGCCGGAGAGACCCAGTACTTC.

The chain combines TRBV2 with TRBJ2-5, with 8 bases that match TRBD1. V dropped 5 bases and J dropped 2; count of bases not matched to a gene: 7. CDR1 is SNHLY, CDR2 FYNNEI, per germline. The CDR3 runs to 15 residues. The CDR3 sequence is CASSLNRGVQETQYF. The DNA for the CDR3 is TGTGCCAGCAGTCTGAACAGGGGGGTACAAGAGACCCAGTACTTC.

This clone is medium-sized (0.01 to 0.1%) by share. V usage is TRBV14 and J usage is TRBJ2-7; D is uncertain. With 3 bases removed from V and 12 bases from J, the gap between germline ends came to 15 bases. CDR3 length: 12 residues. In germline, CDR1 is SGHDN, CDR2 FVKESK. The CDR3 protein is CASSQFGLDVYF. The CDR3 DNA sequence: TGTGCCAGCAGCCAGTTCGGTCTAGACGTGTACTTC.

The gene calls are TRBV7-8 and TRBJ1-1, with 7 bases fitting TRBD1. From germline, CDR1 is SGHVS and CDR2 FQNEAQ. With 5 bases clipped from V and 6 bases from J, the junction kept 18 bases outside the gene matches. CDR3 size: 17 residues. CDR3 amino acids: CASSPLRQGSIFSEAFF. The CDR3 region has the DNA TGTGCCAGCAGCCCCCTAAGACAGGGAAGTATTTTCTCTGAAGCTTTCTTT.

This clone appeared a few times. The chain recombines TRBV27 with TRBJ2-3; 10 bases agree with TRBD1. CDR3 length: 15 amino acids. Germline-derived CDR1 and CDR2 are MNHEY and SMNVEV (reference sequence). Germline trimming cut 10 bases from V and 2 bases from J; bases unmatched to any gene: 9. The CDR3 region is CATLGQGWFTDTQYF. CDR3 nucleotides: TGTGCCACCCTGGGACAGGGGTGGTTCACAGATACGCAGTATTTT.

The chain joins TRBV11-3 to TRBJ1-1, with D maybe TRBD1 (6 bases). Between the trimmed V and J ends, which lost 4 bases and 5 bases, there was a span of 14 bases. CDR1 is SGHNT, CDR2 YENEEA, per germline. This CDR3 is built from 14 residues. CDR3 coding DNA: TGTGCCAGCAGCTCGATGGCGGGGGCTACTGAAGCTTTCTTT. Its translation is CASSSMAGATEAFF.

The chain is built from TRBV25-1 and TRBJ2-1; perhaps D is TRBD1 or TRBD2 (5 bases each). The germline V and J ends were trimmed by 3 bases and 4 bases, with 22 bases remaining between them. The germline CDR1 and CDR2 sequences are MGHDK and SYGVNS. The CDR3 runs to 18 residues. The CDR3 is CASSDWAGTPEVYNEQFF. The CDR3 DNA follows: TGTGCCAGCAGTGATTGGGCCGGGACGCCAGAAGTGTACAATGAGCAGTTCTTC.

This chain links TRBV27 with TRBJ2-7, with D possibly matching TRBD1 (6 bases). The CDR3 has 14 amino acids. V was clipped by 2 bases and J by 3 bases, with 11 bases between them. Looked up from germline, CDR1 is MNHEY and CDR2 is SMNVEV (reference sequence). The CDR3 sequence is CASSLGGRLYEQYF. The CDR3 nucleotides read TGTGCCAGCAGTTTAGGGGGCAGACTCTACGAGCAGTACTTC.

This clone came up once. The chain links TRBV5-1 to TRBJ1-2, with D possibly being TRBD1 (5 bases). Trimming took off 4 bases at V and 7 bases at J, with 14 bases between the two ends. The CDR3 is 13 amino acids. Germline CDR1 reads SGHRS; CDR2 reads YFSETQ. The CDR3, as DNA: TGCGCCAGCAGCGAGGTCAGGGAAGGTGGCTACACCTTC. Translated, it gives CASSEVREGGYTF.

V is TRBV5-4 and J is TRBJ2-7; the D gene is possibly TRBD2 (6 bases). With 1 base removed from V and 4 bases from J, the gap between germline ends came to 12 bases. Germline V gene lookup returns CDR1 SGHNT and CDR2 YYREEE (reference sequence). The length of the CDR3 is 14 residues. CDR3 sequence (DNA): TGTGCCAGCAGCTTGCAATCCGGGGGATACGAGCAGTACTTC. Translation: CASSLQSGGYEQYF.

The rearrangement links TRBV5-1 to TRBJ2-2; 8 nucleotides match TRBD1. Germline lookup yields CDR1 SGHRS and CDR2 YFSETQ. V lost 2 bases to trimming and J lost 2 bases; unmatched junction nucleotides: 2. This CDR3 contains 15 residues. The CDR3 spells CASSLGTGNTGELFF. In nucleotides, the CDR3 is TGCGCCAGCAGCTTAGGGACAGGAAACACCGGGGAGCTGTTTTTT.

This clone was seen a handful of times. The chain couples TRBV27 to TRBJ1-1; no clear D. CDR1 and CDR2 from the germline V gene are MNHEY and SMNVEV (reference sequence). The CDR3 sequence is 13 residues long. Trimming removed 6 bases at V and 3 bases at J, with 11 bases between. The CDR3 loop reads CASSNTVDTEAFF. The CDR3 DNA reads TGTGCCAGCAGCAACACAGTGGACACTGAAGCTTTCTTT.

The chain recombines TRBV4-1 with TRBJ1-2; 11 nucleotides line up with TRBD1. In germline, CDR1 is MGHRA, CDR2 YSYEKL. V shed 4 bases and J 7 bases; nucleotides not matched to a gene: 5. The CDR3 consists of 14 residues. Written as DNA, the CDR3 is TGCGCCAGCAGCCTTATGGACAGGGGGCTTGGCTACACCTTC. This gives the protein CASSLMDRGLGYTF.

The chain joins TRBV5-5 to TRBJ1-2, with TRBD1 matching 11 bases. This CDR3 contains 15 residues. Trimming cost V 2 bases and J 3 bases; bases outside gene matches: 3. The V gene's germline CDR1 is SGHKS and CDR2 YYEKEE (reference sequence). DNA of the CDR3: TGTGCCAGCAGCTTTCCGGGACAGGGGGACTATGGCTACACCTTC. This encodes CASSFPGQGDYGYTF.

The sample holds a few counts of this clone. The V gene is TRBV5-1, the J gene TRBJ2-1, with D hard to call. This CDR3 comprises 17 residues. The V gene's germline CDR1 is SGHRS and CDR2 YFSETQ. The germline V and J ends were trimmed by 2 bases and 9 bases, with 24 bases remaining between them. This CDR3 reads CASSFLSADLAGGEQFF. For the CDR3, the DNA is TGCGCCAGCAGCTTCCTGTCCGCCGACCTCGCAGGCGGTGAGCAGTTCTTC.

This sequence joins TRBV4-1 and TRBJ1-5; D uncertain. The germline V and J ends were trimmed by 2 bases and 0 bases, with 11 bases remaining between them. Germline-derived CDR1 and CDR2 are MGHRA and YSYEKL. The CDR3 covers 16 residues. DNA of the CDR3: TGCGCCAGCAGCCAAAATCCCGGCCGTAGCAATCAGCCCCAGCATTTT. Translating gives CASSQNPGRSNQPQHF.

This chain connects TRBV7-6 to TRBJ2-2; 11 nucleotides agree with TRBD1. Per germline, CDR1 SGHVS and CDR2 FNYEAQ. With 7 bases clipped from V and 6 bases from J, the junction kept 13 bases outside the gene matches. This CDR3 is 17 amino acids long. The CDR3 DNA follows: TGTGCCAGCACCCCTGGGGTCCCGGGACAGGGGGCCGGGGAGCTGTTTTTT. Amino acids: CASTPGVPGQGAGELFF.

The CDR3 region is CATSSLGESDTQYF. Here the CDR3 DNA reads TGTGCCACCAGCAGCCTGGGGGAGAGCGATACGCAGTATTTT. The chain uses TRBV15 and TRBJ2-3; TRBD1 or TRBD2 may be the D gene (5 bases each). The CDR3 length is 14 residues. The germline V gene encodes CDR1 LNHNV and CDR2 YYDKDF (reference sequence). Trimming left V 3 bases short and J 6 bases short, with 13 bases between.

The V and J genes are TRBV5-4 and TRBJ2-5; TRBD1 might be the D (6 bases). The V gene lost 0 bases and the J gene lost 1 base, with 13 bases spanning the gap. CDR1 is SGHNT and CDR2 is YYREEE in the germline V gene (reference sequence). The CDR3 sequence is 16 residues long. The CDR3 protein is CASSLGPQGTQETQYF. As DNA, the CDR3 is TGTGCCAGCAGCTTGGGGCCCCAGGGGACCCAAGAGACCCAGTACTTC.